A selection of T cell receptor beta chains follows, all from one sample in a study of blood T cell repertoires in COVID-19. Method: immunoSEQ multiplex PCR; TCRdb's copy keeps in-frame clones and lacks some. The sample contains about 210,000 clones, around 86% of which appear only once. Sequenced sample: PBMCs or T cells enriched from blood (not recorded which). The receptors were sampled from a woman between 40 and 55 years old in a cohort exposed to, infected with or recovered from COVID-19 (not recorded which). Both conserved end residues are part of each CDR3. Each record gives: V gene, clone size, J gene, D gene, CDR3 DNA, CDR3 protein. The D gene is left open where the match is weak. Clone size is stated in some rows and not others, as once, few, many or a class when expanded.

V: TRBV24-1
size: NA
J: TRBJ2-5
D: TRBD2
DNA: TGTGCCACCAGTGCAGTAGGGACTAGCGGGGGGACTCAAGAGACCCAGTACTTC
CDR3: CATSAVGTSGGTQETQYF

V: TRBV7-9
size: NA
J: TRBJ2-5
D: TRBD1
DNA: TGTGCCAGCAGCACACAGACAGGGGGCCGGGAGACCCAGTACTTC
CDR3: CASSTQTGGRETQYF

V: TRBV7-9
size: few
J: TRBJ1-1
D: NA
DNA: TGTGCCAGCAGCCCAGAGGCGGGCGGTAACACTGAAGCTTTCTTT
CDR3: CASSPEAGGNTEAFF

V: TRBV14
size: NA
J: TRBJ1-1
D: TRBD1
DNA: TGTGCCAGCAGCCTTTTGGACAGGGCCACTGAAGCTTTCTTT
CDR3: CASSLLDRATEAFF

V: TRBV4-2
size: NA
J: TRBJ2-2
D: TRBD2
DNA: TGTGCCAGCAGCCTCCAGGGAGGGCCGCAGAACACCGGGGAGCTGTTTTTT
CDR3: CASSLQGGPQNTGELFF

V: TRBV11-2
size: NA
J: TRBJ2-3
D: TRBD1
DNA: TGTGCCAGCAGCAGGACAGGGATCACAGATACGCAGTATTTT
CDR3: CASSRTGITDTQYF

V: TRBV4-1
size: once
J: TRBJ2-7
D: TRBD1
DNA: TGCGCCAGCAGTCTGTGGGACAGGACCTCCTACGAGCAGTACTTC
CDR3: CASSLWDRTSYEQYF

V: TRBV5-6
size: NA
J: TRBJ2-7
D: TRBD1
DNA: TGTGCCAGCAGCTTCGGGACAGCTGGCCTCGAGCAGTACTTC
CDR3: CASSFGTAGLEQYF

V: TRBV19
size: NA
J: TRBJ1-1
D: NA
DNA: TGTGCCAGTAGCCCCGATAAGTGGCAGGCTTTCTTT
CDR3: CASSPDKWQAFF

V: TRBV6-2/TRBV6-3
size: NA
J: TRBJ1-2
D: TRBD1
DNA: TGTGCCAGCAGTTGGACAGGGGGCGCGGCTGGCTACACCTTC
CDR3: CASSWTGGAAGYTF

V: TRBV9
size: NA
J: TRBJ1-2
D: NA
DNA: TGTGCCAGCAGCGTAGGGGCAGGCTATAATGGCTACACCTTC
CDR3: CASSVGAGYNGYTF

V: TRBV9
size: NA
J: TRBJ1-2
D: NA
DNA: TGTGCCAGCAGCGTAGGGGCAGCTCACTATGGCTACACCTTC
CDR3: CASSVGAAHYGYTF

V: TRBV2
size: NA
J: TRBJ1-1
D: TRBD1
DNA: TGTGCCAGCACCTGGACAGGGCCTTACACTGAAGCTTTCTTT
CDR3: CASTWTGPYTEAFF

V: TRBV27
size: few
J: TRBJ2-5
D: TRBD2
DNA: TGTGCCAGCAGTCGTGGTTGGGGGGGCCAAGAGACCCAGTACTTC
CDR3: CASSRGWGGQETQYF

V: TRBV4-2
size: NA
J: TRBJ2-1
D: TRBD2
DNA: TGTGCCAGCAGCCATAGCGGGAGCTCCTACAATGAGCAGTTCTTC
CDR3: CASSHSGSSYNEQFF

V: TRBV4-2
size: NA
J: TRBJ1-1
D: NA
DNA: TGTGCCAGCAGCCAAGAATTGCAGGCGACCACTGAAGCTTTCTTT
CDR3: CASSQELQATTEAFF

V: TRBV6-5
size: NA
J: TRBJ2-2
D: NA
DNA: TGTGCCAGCAGTCTAATCGGACTGGACGCCGGGGAGCTGTTTTTT
CDR3: CASSLIGLDAGELFF

V: TRBV7-6
size: NA
J: TRBJ2-1
D: NA
DNA: TGTGCCAGCAGCTTACGGTTGGAGGGGAATGAGCAGTTCTTC
CDR3: CASSLRLEGNEQFF

V: TRBV2
size: NA
J: TRBJ1-4
D: NA
DNA: TGTGCCAGCAGCCCGTCCGGTGAAAAACTGTTTTTT
CDR3: CASSPSGEKLFF

V: TRBV5-1
size: NA
J: TRBJ1-1
D: TRBD1
DNA: TGCGCCAGCAGCTTGAGACAGGGGGCAAATACTGAAGCTTTCTTT
CDR3: CASSLRQGANTEAFF

V: TRBV7-2
size: NA
J: TRBJ2-5
D: TRBD2
DNA: TGTGCCAGCAGCTCGGGACTAGGGTGGTCAGAGACCCAGTACTTC
CDR3: CASSSGLGWSETQYF

V: TRBV7-9
size: NA
J: TRBJ2-1
D: NA
DNA: TGTGCCAGCAGCCCGCCGGGGGCGGGAGTCGGTAATGAGCAGTTCTTC
CDR3: CASSPPGAGVGNEQFF

V: TRBV6-5
size: NA
J: TRBJ2-5
D: TRBD2
DNA: TGTGCCAGCAGCCCGGGCGGGGGTGGCGGAGAGACCCAGTACTTC
CDR3: CASSPGGGGGETQYF

V: TRBV3-1/TRBV3-2
size: NA
J: TRBJ2-6
D: NA
DNA: TGTGCCAGCAGTACGAGTTCTGGGGCCAACGTCCTGACTTTC
CDR3: CASSTSSGANVLTF

V: TRBV19
size: NA
J: TRBJ1-1
D: NA
DNA: TGTGCCAGTACCCCCGGGGATAACACTGAAGCTTTCTTT
CDR3: CASTPGDNTEAFF

V: TRBV11-2
size: NA
J: TRBJ2-7
D: TRBD2
DNA: TGTGCCAGCAGCACCTCAGCGGGGGGGTCCTACGAGCAGTACTTC
CDR3: CASSTSAGGSYEQYF

V: TRBV5-1
size: NA
J: TRBJ2-1
D: TRBD2
DNA: TGCGCCAGCAGTCCCCGGGGGGGCCAATCCAATGAGCAGTTCTTC
CDR3: CASSPRGGQSNEQFF

V: TRBV5-6
size: NA
J: TRBJ1-1
D: NA
DNA: TGTGCCAGCAGCTCAACATCGAACACTGAAGCTTTCTTT
CDR3: CASSSTSNTEAFF

V: TRBV4-1
size: NA
J: TRBJ2-7
D: TRBD2
DNA: TGCGCCAGCAGCCAAGCCGCGGGAGGGTACGAGCAGTACTTC
CDR3: CASSQAAGGYEQYF

V: TRBV7-8
size: NA
J: TRBJ2-1
D: NA
DNA: TGTGCCAGCAGCTCCAACCCGGGGAGGTACAATGAGCAGTTCTTC
CDR3: CASSSNPGRYNEQFF

V: TRBV28
size: once
J: TRBJ1-2
D: TRBD1
DNA: TGTGCCAGCAGTTTACTAAGTGGGACAGTCCCGGGGGAATTATATGGCTACACCTTC
CDR3: CASSLLSGTVPGELYGYTF

V: TRBV4-1
size: NA
J: TRBJ1-3
D: NA
DNA: TGCGCCAGCAGCCAAGAGAGGACAGCGGCTGCAAACACCATATATTTT
CDR3: CASSQERTAAANTIYF

V: TRBV15
size: once
J: TRBJ2-1
D: NA
DNA: TGTGCCACCTCTATCAGGAGGGAGTACAATGAGCAGTTCTTC
CDR3: CATSIRREYNEQFF

V: TRBV2
size: NA
J: TRBJ1-6
D: NA
DNA: TGTGCCAGCAGCCCCCCTCGGTTTAGCTCCTATAATTCACCCCTCCACTTT
CDR3: CASSPPRFSSYNSPLHF

V: TRBV5-1
size: NA
J: TRBJ2-3
D: TRBD1
DNA: TGCGCCAGCACCACGACAGGGGGAACAGATACGCAGTATTTT
CDR3: CASTTTGGTDTQYF

V: TRBV4-2
size: once
J: TRBJ2-7
D: TRBD2
DNA: TGTGCCAGCAGCCAAGATCTGGGATGGGGGACTAGCGGGGTCTACGAGCAGTACTTC
CDR3: CASSQDLGWGTSGVYEQYF

V: TRBV15
size: few
J: TRBJ1-3
D: NA
DNA: TGTGCCACCAGCCTAGACTCTGGAAACACCATATATTTT
CDR3: CATSLDSGNTIYF

V: TRBV3-1/TRBV3-2
size: NA
J: TRBJ2-1
D: NA
DNA: TGTGCCAGCAGCCAAGGCGGATACAATGAGCAGTTCTTC
CDR3: CASSQGGYNEQFF

V: TRBV4-1
size: few
J: TRBJ2-7
D: TRBD1
DNA: TGCGCCAGCCGGGACAGCTCCTACGAGCAGTACTTC
CDR3: CASRDSSYEQYF

V: TRBV11-2
size: NA
J: TRBJ1-3
D: NA
DNA: TGTGCCAGCAGAGATAGCGGACGGTTTCTATATTTT
CDR3: CASRDSGRFLYF

V: TRBV29-1
size: NA
J: TRBJ2-3
D: NA
DNA: TGCAGCATTCTGAGGGAGGTCACAGATACGCAGTATTTT
CDR3: CSILREVTDTQYF

V: TRBV5-5
size: NA
J: TRBJ2-7
D: NA
DNA: TGTGCCAGCAGCTTGGGGCAGGGAAGCTACGAGCAGTACTTC
CDR3: CASSLGQGSYEQYF

V: TRBV24-1
size: NA
J: TRBJ2-7
D: TRBD2
DNA: TGTGCCACCTCATCGGGAGGCTACGAGCAGTACTTC
CDR3: CATSSGGYEQYF

V: TRBV7-2
size: NA
J: TRBJ1-4
D: NA
DNA: TGTGCCAGCAGCTTAGCTATAGGGGGAGGGGGAAATGAAAAACTGTTTTTT
CDR3: CASSLAIGGGGNEKLFF

V: TRBV29-1
size: NA
J: TRBJ2-7
D: NA
DNA: TGCAGCGCTCGCGTTATGACAGAGAACGAGCAGTACTTC
CDR3: CSARVMTENEQYF

V: TRBV29-1
size: once
J: TRBJ2-3
D: TRBD1
DNA: TGCAGCGTTGAAGATCGGGACAGGGATGATACGCAGTATTTT
CDR3: CSVEDRDRDDTQYF

V: TRBV9
size: NA
J: TRBJ2-5
D: NA
DNA: TGTGCCAGCAGCGCCCGGGGGATCGGGGAGACCCAGTACTTC
CDR3: CASSARGIGETQYF

V: TRBV7-9
size: NA
J: TRBJ1-1
D: TRBD1
DNA: TGTGCCAGCAGAACCTGGGACAGAGGCATGAACACTGAAGCTTTCTTT
CDR3: CASRTWDRGMNTEAFF

V: TRBV7-9
size: NA
J: TRBJ2-7
D: NA
DNA: TGTGCCAGCAGCCCCGGGTACGAGCAGTACTTC
CDR3: CASSPGYEQYF

V: TRBV25-1
size: NA
J: TRBJ1-5
D: TRBD1
DNA: TGTGCCAGCAGTGGTCAGGACAGGGAGGATCAGCCCCAGCATTTT
CDR3: CASSGQDREDQPQHF

V: TRBV10-1
size: NA
J: TRBJ1-2
D: NA
DNA: TGCGCCAGCAGTGAGTCGTCCACAGGCTACACCTTC
CDR3: CASSESSTGYTF

V: TRBV6-1
size: few
J: TRBJ1-2
D: NA
DNA: TGTGCCAGCAGTGAAATGTGGCAGGGCTATGGCTACACCTTC
CDR3: CASSEMWQGYGYTF

V: TRBV10-1
size: NA
J: TRBJ2-1
D: TRBD2
DNA: TGCGCCAGCAGTGAACGGGGGGAATACAATGAGCAGTTCTTC
CDR3: CASSERGEYNEQFF

V: TRBV3-1/TRBV3-2
size: NA
J: TRBJ1-5
D: NA
DNA: TGTGCCAGCAGCCAGGGAGGGGGGTACAATCAGCCCCAGCATTTT
CDR3: CASSQGGGYNQPQHF

V: TRBV27
size: NA
J: TRBJ1-1
D: TRBD1
DNA: TGTGCCAGCAGTCCGGGACAGCCAGGATACACTGAAGCTTTCTTT
CDR3: CASSPGQPGYTEAFF

V: TRBV10-2
size: NA
J: TRBJ1-5
D: NA
DNA: TGCGCCAGCAGTGATTCGGGATATCAGCCCCAGCATTTT
CDR3: CASSDSGYQPQHF